This T cell receptor beta chain was found in a study of blood T cell repertoires in COVID-19. Looking at the study overall: Sample material is recorded as cDNA or gDNA derived from T cells, B-cell-depleted T cells, or PBMCs.

In the authors' methods: Reference gene primers were amplified, and this amplification served to estimate nucleated cell counts. Repertoires were generated with immunoSEQ multiplex PCR, while TCRdb's copy carries only in-frame clones and drops some. That table is the source of V, J and clone size, and D and trimming were worked out from the DNA. Among around 130,000 clones listed, less than 90% were seen once. Individuals drawn from about 26 US areas were roughly 18 to 89 years old. Categorization into cohorts depended on clinical history that participants reported. The germline V and J ends were trimmed by 5 bases and 2 bases, with 10 bases remaining between them. The CDR3 contains 14 residues. The V gene's germline CDR1 is LNHNV and CDR2 YYDKDF (reference sequence).

What was sequenced was PBMCs or T cells enriched from blood (not recorded which). The chain recombines TRBV15 with TRBJ1-5; maybe TRBD1 (5 bases). The source of this sequence is a man aged 25-45 years who had recovered from COVID-19. CDR3 DNA: TGTGCCACCAGCGTTCAACAGGGCAATCAGCCCCAGCATTTT. The encoded protein is CATSVQQGNQPQHF.